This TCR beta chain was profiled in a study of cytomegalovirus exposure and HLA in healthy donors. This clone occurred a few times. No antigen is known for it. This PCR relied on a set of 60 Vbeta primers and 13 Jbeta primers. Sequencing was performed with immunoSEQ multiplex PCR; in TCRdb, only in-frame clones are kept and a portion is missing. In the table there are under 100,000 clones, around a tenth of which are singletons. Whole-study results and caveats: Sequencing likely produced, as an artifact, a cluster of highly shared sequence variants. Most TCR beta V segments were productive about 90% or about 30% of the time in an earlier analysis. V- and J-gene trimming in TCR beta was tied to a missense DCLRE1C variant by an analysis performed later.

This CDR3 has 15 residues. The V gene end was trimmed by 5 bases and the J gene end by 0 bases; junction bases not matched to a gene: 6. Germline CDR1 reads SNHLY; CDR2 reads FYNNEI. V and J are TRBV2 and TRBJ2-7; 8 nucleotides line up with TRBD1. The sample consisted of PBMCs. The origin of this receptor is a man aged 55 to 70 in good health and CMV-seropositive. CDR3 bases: TGTGCCAGCAGTCCACAGGGGGGAGGCTCCTACGAGCAGTACTTC. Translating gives CASSPQGGGSYEQYF.